Shown below are 17 T cell receptor beta chains from a single sample sequenced in a study of technical replicates of blood from a few donors. Clones were sequenced by immunoSEQ multiplex PCR, and TCRdb holds only the in-frame ones, with some missing. The table lists about 78,000 clones, 85% to 95% of them singletons. The sequenced sample consisted of T cells isolated from PBMCs. These receptors all come from a human donor in good health.

The chain links TRBV28 to TRBJ2-1; 8 bases match TRBD2. The CDR3 covers 15 residues. V shed 4 bases and J 5 bases; nucleotides not matched to a gene: 7. Per the germline V gene, CDR1 is MDHEN and CDR2 is SYDVKM. The CDR3 here is CASSSPGTRNNEQFF. The DNA for the CDR3 is TGTGCCAGCAGTTCGCCCGGGACTAGGAACAATGAGCAGTTCTTC.

The chain has TRBV7-3 and TRBJ2-1; maybe TRBD1 (6 bases). The germline V and J ends were trimmed by 2 bases and 7 bases, with 18 bases remaining between them. The CDR3 loop spans 16 amino acids. Germline loops: CDR1 SGHTA, CDR2 FQGTGA. As DNA, the CDR3 is TGTGCCAGCAGCTTATCGAAGGGGGATGGGATGAATGAGCAGTTCTTC. Its protein is CASSLSKGDGMNEQFF.

The V call is TRBV5-1, the J call TRBJ2-7; 9 bases align to TRBD1. Per the germline V gene, CDR1 is SGHRS and CDR2 is YFSETQ. The V and J ends lost 0 bases and 5 bases, in that order; junction bases with no gene match: 6. This CDR3 region has 15 residues. The CDR3 loop is CASSLGDRVSDEQYF. The CDR3 region has the DNA TGCGCCAGCAGCTTGGGGGACAGGGTGAGCGACGAGCAGTACTTC. Combining the CDR3 with reference TRBV5-1 and TRBJ2-7 gives the whole variable domain KAGVTQTPRYLIKTRGQQVTLSCSPISGHRSVSWYQQTPGQGLQFLFEYFSETQRNKGNFPGRFSGRQFSNSRSEMNVSTLELGDSALYLCASSLGDRVSDEQYFGPGTRLTVT.

The chain joins TRBV2 to TRBJ2-7; TRBD2 is a possible D gene (6 bases). This CDR3 has 15 amino acids. CDR1 and CDR2 from the germline V gene are SNHLY and FYNNEI. V was shortened by 5 bases and J by 3 bases, with 17 bases between the two germline ends. CDR3 coding DNA: TGTGCCAGCAGTCCCCGGGACTCGGTGCGCTACGAGCAGTACTTC. This sequence encodes CASSPRDSVRYEQYF.

V gene TRBV27 combines with J gene TRBJ2-6, with TRBD1 identical over 7 bases. The CDR3 spans 14 residues. V lost 6 bases and J lost 5; bases outside the gene matches: 4. Germline loops: CDR1 MNHEY, CDR2 SMNVEV (reference sequence). For the CDR3, the DNA is TGTGCCAGCAGGGACAGGCTAAGGGCCAACGTCCTGACTTTC. It specifies CASRDRLRANVLTF.

The rearrangement joins TRBV19 to TRBJ1-3; D remains ambiguous. Germline assignment: CDR1 LNHDA and CDR2 SQIVND (reference sequence). CDR3 length: 12 residues. V was cut by 5 bases and J by 4 bases, with 6 bases left in between. The CDR3 sequence is CASSLIGNTIYF. The CDR3 bases are TGTGCCAGTAGTCTTATCGGAAACACCATATATTTT.

The V call is TRBV5-4, the J call TRBJ1-2, with 10 bases identical to TRBD1. Trimming took 4 bases from V and 4 from J; bases not matched to a gene: 7. Germline CDR1 is SGHNT and CDR2 is YYREEE (reference sequence). The CDR3 is 15 residues long. CDR3 DNA: TGTGCCAGCAGCCTGGGGGACAGGGGTTTCTATGGCTACACCTTC. It translates to CASSLGDRGFYGYTF.

CDR3 DNA: TGTGCCAGCAGTTCCCTAGCGGGAAACACCGGGGAGCTGTTTTTT. Protein: CASSSLAGNTGELFF. The J gene is TRBJ2-2, the V gene TRBV27; the match to TRBD2 covers 9 bases. After removal of 4 bases from V and 2 bases from J, the junction contained 2 bases not matched to a gene. Germline CDR1 MNHEY, CDR2 SMNVEV (reference sequence). The CDR3 covers 15 residues.

The rearrangement joins TRBV19 to TRBJ2-7; D unresolved. The V end was cut by 5 bases, the J end by 6 bases, with 17 bases between. The CDR3 extends over 14 amino acids. Germline V gives CDR1 LNHDA, CDR2 SQIVND (reference sequence). CDR3 sequence: CASSYLGVLSEQYF. CDR3 sequence (DNA): TGTGCCAGTAGTTATCTAGGAGTACTCTCCGAGCAGTACTTC.

V and J are TRBV21-1 and TRBJ2-6; the table's D call, TRBD2, was not checked against the DNA. TRBV21-1 is a listed pseudogene. The CDR3 covers 18 residues. In DNA, the CDR3 is TGTGCCAGCAGGGCCGGGACTACCCAAAACTCTGGGGCCAACGTCCTGACTTTC. Translated: CASRAGTTQNSGANVLTF.

The chain links TRBV30 to TRBJ2-6, with D perhaps TRBD2 (6 bases). CDR3 length: 16 amino acids. The germline V and J ends were trimmed by 0 bases and 3 bases, with 12 bases remaining between them. CDR1 GTSNPN and CDR2 SVGIG come from the germline V gene (reference sequence). CDR3 coding DNA: TGTGCCTGGAGTGTATTTCGGGGGAATGGGGCCAACGTCCTGACTTTC. This gives the protein CAWSVFRGNGANVLTF.

The genes are TRBV28 and TRBJ2-7; 9 nucleotides line up with TRBD2. The CDR3 contains 15 residues. Looked up from germline, CDR1 is MDHEN and CDR2 is SYDVKM. J lost 0 bases, V lost 3 bases, and 3 bases had no gene match. In DNA form, the CDR3 reads TGTGCCAGCAGTTTCTCACTAGCGGGCTCCTACGAGCAGTACTTC. It translates to CASSFSLAGSYEQYF.

The J gene is TRBJ1-1, the V gene TRBV9, with D possibly matching TRBD1 (5 bases). Germline CDR1 and CDR2: SGDLS and YYNGEE. This CDR3 region has 13 residues. V lost 4 bases and J 11 bases, leaving 18 bases between the germline ends. CDR3 region: CASSPFDGGTAFF. Here the CDR3 DNA reads TGTGCCAGCAGCCCCTTTGACGGGGGAACGGCTTTCTTT.

This sequence joins TRBV27 and TRBJ2-1, with 15 bases fitting TRBD2. With V trimmed by 6 bases and J by 13 bases, 7 bases remained unmatched. This CDR3 has 14 amino acids. CDR1 and CDR2 (germline): MNHEY, SMNVEV (reference sequence). Here the CDR3 reads CASSLGLAGGPQFF. CDR3 coding DNA: TGTGCCAGCAGCCTCGGACTAGCGGGAGGGCCCCAGTTCTTC.

V usage is TRBV7-3 and J usage is TRBJ1-1; possibly TRBD1 for D (6 bases). V dropped 6 bases and J dropped 5 bases, with 7 bases sitting between them. Germline assignment: CDR1 SGHTA and CDR2 FQGTGA. The CDR3 contains 11 residues. The CDR3 is CASSQGTEAFF. As DNA, the CDR3 is TGTGCCAGCAGTCAGGGGACTGAAGCTTTCTTT.

The CDR3 reads CASSPQGSYNEQFF. The CDR3 coding sequence is TGTGCCAGCAGCCCTCAGGGCTCCTACAATGAGCAGTTCTTC. V gene TRBV9 combines with J gene TRBJ2-1; D may be TRBD1 (5 bases). CDR1 is SGDLS, CDR2 YYNGEE, per germline. V lost 4 bases and J 0 bases, leaving 8 bases between the germline ends. The CDR3 runs 14 residues.

The genes are TRBV4-2 and TRBJ2-7; 9 bases map to TRBD2. The CDR3 has 17 residues. J lost 2 bases, V lost 3 bases, and 11 bases had no gene match. Germline V CDR1 and CDR2: LGHNA, YNFKEQ. CDR3 in amino acids: CASSQRDFSGRTYEQYF. The CDR3 DNA reads as TGTGCCAGCAGCCAGAGGGATTTTAGCGGGAGAACCTACGAGCAGTACTTC.